This record concerns one T cell receptor beta chain sequence. Its cognate antigen has yet to be identified. Base qualities are not recorded, but no much larger clone differs from it by a single base. The sample originates from a study of blood T cell repertoires in COVID-19 (TCRdb year 2020). Notes on the research overall: Samples from collaborators originated in the United States, Italy and Spain and spanned both the acute and convalescent phases of COVID-19. The sample metadata nearly always contained a de-identified subject ID, COVID-19 status, age in years and sex. Where available, HLA class I and class II types were taken from metadata supplied by the sample provider and were not determined by assay-based typing. The samples were drawn from two sources: the first 160 participants of the ongoing ImmuneRACE study, and fewer than 1,500 subjects contributed by 6 global collaborators. The prospective study material was composed of cDNA or gDNA derived from T cells, B-cell-depleted T cells, or PBMCs. The dataset comprised deeply sampled blood TCRbeta repertoires from subjects exposed to, actively infected with, or recovered from COVID-19. The repertoires were made available in a free public database intended to serve as a resource for research on the immune response to SARS-CoV-2.

The full study reports these points: How much clinical and demographic metadata was included differed by source and by participant, and the metadata was provided uncurated.

TCRbeta CDR3 regions were amplified from genomic DNA using the immunoSEQ Assay, a bias-controlled multiplex PCR. In the authors' own workflow: Nucleated cell counts per sample were estimated from amplification of reference gene primers within the assay. Sequence reads were collapsed and filtered to measure the absolute abundance of every unique TCRbeta CDR3 rearrangement. For each sample, productive Simpson clonality was calculated by taking the square root of Simpson's diversity index across productive rearrangements. TCRdb obtained this table from immuneACCESS and retained in-frame rearrangements with V and J assigned. These tables miss some clones; where compared with another copy, unresolved V genes account for less than half of the shortfall, and the remainder is unexplained. The V and J calls and clone size were taken over from that table, and D and trimming were inferred from the DNA. The sample table contains more than 100,000 clones; only one count was recorded for over 70% of them. Clones ranked in the top ten supply 25% to 35% of the sample.

Collaborating institutions collected whole blood in K2EDTA tubes following their own protocols. For TCRbeta analysis, collaborators shipped samples as frozen whole blood, isolated PBMCs, or DNA extracted from either of those sample types. Including the terminal cysteine and phenylalanine, the CDR3 comprises 13 residues. Only the CDR3 part of the read is kept: 39 bases, read in frame from the first base. Ends trimmed: V by 8 bases, J by 11 bases; bases unmatched to a gene: 8. Sequencing was done on a sample of peripheral blood. The sequence derives from a woman in her 70s with acute or convalescent COVID-19. The chain couples TRBV12-3 or TRBV12-4 to TRBJ1-6; 8 of the junction bases match TRBD1. The CDR3 region reads CASGQGVRAPLHF. Read as DNA, the sequence is TGTGCCAGCGGACAGGGTGTCAGAGCACCCCTCCACTTT.